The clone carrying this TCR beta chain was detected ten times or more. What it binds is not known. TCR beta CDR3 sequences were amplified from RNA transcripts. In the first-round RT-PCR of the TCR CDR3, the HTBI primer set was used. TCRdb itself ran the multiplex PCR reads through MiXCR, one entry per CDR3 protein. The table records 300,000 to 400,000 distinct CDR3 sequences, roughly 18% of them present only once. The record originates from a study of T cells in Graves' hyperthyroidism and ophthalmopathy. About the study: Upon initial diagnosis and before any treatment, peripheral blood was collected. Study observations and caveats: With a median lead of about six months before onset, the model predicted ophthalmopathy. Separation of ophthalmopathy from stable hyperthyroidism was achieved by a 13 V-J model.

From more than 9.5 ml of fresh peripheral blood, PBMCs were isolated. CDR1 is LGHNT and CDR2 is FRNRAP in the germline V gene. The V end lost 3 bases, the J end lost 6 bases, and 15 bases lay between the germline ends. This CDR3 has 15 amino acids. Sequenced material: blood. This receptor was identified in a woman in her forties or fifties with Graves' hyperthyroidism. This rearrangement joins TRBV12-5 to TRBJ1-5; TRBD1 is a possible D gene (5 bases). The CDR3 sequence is CASGFEGRAGQPQHF. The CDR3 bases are TGTGCTAGTGGTTTCGAGGGACGAGCGGGTCAGCCCCAGCATTTT.